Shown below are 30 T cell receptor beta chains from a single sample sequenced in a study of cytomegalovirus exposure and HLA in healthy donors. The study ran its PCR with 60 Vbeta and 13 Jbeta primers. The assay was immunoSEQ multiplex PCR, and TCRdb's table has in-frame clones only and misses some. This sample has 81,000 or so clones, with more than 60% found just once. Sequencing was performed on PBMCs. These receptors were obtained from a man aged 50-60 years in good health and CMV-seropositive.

CDR3 protein: CASSPSSGSYNEQFF. The CDR3 DNA sequence: TGCGCCAGCAGCCCCTCTAGCGGATCCTACAATGAGCAGTTCTTC. The chain is built from TRBV5-1 and TRBJ2-1; 7 bases map to TRBD2. CDR3 length equals 15 residues. J gave up 1 base and V 4 bases, and 5 bases lay outside the gene matches. Germline-derived CDR1 and CDR2 are SGHRS and YFSETQ.

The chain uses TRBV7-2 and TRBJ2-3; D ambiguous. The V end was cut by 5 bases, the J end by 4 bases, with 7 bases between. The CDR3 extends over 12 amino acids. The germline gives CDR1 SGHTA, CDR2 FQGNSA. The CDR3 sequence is CASSPRSDTQYF. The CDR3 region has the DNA TGTGCCAGCAGCCCCCGTTCAGATACGCAGTATTTT.

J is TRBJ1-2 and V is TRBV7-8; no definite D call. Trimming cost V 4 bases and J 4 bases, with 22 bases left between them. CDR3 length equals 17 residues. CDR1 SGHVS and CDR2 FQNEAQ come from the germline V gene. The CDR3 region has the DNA TGTGCCAGCAGCTCAATAGCTGAGGGCAGCAATTCCTATGGCTACACCTTC. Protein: CASSSIAEGSNSYGYTF. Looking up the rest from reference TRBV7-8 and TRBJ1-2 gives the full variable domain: GAGVSQSPRYKVAKRGQDVALRCDPISGHVSLFWYQQALGQGPEFLTYFQNEAQLDKSGLPSDRFFAERPEGSVSTLKIQRTQQEDSAVYLCASSSIAEGSNSYGYTFGSGTRLTVV.

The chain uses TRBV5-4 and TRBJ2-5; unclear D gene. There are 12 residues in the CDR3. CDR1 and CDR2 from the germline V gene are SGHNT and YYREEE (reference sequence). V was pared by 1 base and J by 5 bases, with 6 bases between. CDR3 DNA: TGTGCCAGCAGCTTGTCCCATGAGACCCAGTACTTC. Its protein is CASSLSHETQYF.

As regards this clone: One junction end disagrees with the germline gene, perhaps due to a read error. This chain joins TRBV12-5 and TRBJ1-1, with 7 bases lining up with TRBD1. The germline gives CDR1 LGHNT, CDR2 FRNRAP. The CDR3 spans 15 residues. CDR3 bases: TGTGCTAGTGGTTTGTTTCGGGGACAGAACGCTGAAGCTTTCTTT. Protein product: CASGLFRGQNAEAFF.

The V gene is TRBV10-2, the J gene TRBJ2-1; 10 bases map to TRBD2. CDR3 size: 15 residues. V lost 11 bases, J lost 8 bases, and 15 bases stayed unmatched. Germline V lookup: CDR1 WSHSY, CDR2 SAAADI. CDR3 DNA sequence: TGCGCCTGCCTAGACTCACTAGCGGGGTCGGATGAGCAGTTCTTC. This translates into CACLDSLAGSDEQFF.

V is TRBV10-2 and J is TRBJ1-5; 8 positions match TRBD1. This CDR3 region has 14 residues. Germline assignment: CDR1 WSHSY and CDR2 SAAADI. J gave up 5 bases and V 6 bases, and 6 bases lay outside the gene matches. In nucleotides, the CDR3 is TGCGCCAGCAGGCGGACAGGGCAAGATCAGCCCCAGCATTTT. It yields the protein CASRRTGQDQPQHF.

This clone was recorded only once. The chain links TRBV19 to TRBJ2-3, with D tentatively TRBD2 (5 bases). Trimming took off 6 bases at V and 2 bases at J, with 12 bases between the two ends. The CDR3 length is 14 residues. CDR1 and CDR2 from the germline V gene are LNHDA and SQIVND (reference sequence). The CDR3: CASRISRDTDTQYF. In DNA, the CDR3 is TGTGCCAGTAGAATTTCTCGGGACACAGATACGCAGTATTTT.

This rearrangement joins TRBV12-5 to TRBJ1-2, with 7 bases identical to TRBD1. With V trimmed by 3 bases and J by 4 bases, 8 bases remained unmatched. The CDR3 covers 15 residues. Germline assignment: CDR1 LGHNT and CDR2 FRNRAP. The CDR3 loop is CASGLTPGGIYGYTF. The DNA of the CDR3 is TGTGCTAGTGGTTTAACCCCAGGGGGAATCTATGGCTACACCTTC.

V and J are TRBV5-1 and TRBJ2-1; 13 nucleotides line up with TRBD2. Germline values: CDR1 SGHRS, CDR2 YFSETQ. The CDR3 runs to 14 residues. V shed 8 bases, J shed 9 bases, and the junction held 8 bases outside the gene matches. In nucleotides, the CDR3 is TGCGCCAGTAGAGGACTAGCGGGAGTCGTTGAGCAGTTCTTC. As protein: CASRGLAGVVEQFF. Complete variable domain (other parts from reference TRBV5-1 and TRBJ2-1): KAGVTQTPRYLIKTRGQQVTLSCSPISGHRSVSWYQQTPGQGLQFLFEYFSETQRNKGNFPGRFSGRQFSNSRSEMNVSTLELGDSALYLCASRGLAGVVEQFFGPGTRLTVL.

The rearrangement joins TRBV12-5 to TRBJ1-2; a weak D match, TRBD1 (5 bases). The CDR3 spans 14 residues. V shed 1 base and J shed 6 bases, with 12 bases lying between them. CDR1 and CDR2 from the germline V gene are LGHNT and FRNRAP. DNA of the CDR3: TGTGCTAGTGGTTTGGACCTCAGGGTAAATGGCTACACCTTC. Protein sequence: CASGLDLRVNGYTF.

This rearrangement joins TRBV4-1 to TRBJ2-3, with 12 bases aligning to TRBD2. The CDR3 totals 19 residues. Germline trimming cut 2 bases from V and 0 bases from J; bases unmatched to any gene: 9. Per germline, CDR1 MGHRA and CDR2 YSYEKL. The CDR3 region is CASSQSTSGRSTSTDTQYF. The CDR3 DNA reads TGCGCCAGCAGCCAAAGTACTAGCGGGAGGTCAACTAGCACAGATACGCAGTATTTT.

CDR3 residues: CASSFGLAAPYEQYF. CDR3 DNA: TGTGCCAGCAGCTTTGGACTAGCGGCCCCCTACGAGCAGTACTTC. This chain joins TRBV11-1 and TRBJ2-5; 10 bases match TRBD2. The J call is doubtful: the DNA matches TRBJ2-7 better. Germline CDR1 and CDR2: SGHAT and FQDESV (reference sequence). The CDR3 has 15 amino acids.

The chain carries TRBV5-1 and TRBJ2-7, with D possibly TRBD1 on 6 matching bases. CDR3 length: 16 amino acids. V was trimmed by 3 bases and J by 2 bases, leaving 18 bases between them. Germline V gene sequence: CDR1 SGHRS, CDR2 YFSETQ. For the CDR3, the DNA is TGCGCCAGCAGCTCCTTCTCGTGGACAGAGGCCTACGAGCAGTACTTC. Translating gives CASSSFSWTEAYEQYF.

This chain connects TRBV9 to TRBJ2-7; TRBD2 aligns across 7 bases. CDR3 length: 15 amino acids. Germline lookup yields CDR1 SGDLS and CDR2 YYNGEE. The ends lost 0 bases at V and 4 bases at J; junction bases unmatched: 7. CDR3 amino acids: CASSVVGGSLYEQYF. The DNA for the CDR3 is TGTGCCAGCAGCGTAGTGGGCGGGAGCCTTTACGAGCAGTACTTC.

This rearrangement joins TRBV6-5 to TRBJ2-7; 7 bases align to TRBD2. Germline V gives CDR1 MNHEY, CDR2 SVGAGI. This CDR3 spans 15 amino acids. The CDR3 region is CVPETLAPRPREQYF. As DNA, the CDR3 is TGTGTCCCCGAAACACTAGCGCCAAGACCGCGCGAGCAGTACTTC.

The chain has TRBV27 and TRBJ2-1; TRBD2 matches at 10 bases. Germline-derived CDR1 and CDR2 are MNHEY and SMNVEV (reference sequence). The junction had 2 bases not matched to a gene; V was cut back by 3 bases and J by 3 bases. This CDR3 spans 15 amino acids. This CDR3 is CASSFGLAVYNEQFF. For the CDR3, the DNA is TGTGCCAGCAGTTTTGGACTAGCGGTCTACAATGAGCAGTTCTTC.

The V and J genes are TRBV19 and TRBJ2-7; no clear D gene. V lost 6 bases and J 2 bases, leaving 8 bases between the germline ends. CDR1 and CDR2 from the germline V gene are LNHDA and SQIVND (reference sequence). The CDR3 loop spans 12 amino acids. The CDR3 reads CASSRGAYEQYF. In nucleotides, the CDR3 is TGTGCCAGTAGCCGAGGAGCCTACGAGCAGTACTTC.

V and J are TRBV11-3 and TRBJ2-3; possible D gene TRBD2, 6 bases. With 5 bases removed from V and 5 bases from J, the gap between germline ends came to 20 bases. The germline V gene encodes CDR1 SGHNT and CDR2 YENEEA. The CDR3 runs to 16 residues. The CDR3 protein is CASSPPGPVRGDTQYF. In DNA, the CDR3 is TGTGCCAGCAGCCCTCCCGGGCCAGTGCGGGGAGATACGCAGTATTTT. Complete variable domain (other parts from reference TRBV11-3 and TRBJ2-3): EAGVVQSPRYKIIEKKQPVAFWCNPISGHNTLYWYLQNLGQGPELLIRYENEEAVDDSQLPKDRFSAERLKGVDSTLKIQPAELGDSAVYLCASSPPGPVRGDTQYFGPGTRLTVL.

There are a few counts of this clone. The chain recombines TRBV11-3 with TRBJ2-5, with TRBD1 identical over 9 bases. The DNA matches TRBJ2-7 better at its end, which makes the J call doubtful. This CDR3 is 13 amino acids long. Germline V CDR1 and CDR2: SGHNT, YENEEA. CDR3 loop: CASSLQGADEQYF. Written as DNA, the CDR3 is TGTGCCAGCAGCCTACAGGGGGCCGACGAGCAGTACTTC.

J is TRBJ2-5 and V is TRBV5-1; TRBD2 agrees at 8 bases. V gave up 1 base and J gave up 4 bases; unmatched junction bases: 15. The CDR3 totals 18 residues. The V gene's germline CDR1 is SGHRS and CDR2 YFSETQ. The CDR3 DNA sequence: TGCGCCAGCAGCTTGTTGGCCAGCGGGAGTGGCGGAGGAGAGACCCAGTACTTC. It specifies CASSLLASGSGGGETQYF. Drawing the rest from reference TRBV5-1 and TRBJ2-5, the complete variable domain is KAGVTQTPRYLIKTRGQQVTLSCSPISGHRSVSWYQQTPGQGLQFLFEYFSETQRNKGNFPGRFSGRQFSNSRSEMNVSTLELGDSALYLCASSLLASGSGGGETQYFGPGTRLLVL.

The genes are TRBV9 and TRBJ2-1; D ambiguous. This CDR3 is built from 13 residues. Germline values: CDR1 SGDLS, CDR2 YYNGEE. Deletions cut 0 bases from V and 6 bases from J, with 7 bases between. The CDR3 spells CASSVGVGNEQFF. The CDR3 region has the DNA TGTGCCAGCAGCGTAGGCGTCGGCAATGAGCAGTTCTTC.

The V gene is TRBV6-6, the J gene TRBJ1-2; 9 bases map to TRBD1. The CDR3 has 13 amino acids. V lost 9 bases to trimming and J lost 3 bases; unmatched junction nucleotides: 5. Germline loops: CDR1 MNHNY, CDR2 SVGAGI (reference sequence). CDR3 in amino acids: CASRDRDYYGYTF. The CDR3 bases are TGTGCCAGTCGGGACAGGGATTACTATGGCTACACCTTC.

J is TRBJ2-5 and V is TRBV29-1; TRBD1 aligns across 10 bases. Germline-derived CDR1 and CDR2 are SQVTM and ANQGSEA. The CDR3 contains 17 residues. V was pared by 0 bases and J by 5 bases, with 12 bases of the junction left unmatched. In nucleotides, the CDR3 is TGCAGCGTTGAAGATCTTTTGGACAGGGGGTGGCGGGAGACCCAGTACTTC. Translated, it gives CSVEDLLDRGWRETQYF.

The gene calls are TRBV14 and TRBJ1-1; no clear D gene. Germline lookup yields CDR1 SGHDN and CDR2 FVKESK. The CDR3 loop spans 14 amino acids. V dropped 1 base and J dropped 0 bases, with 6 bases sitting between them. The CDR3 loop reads CASSQVDMNTEAFF. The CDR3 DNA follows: TGTGCCAGCAGCCAAGTTGACATGAACACTGAAGCTTTCTTT.

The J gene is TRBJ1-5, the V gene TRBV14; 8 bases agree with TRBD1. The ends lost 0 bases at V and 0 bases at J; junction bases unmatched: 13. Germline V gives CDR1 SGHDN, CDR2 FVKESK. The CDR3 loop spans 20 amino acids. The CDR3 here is CASSQEGGRGRGYSNQPQHF. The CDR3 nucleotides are TGTGCCAGCAGCCAAGAGGGCGGCAGGGGGCGCGGATATAGCAATCAGCCCCAGCATTTT.

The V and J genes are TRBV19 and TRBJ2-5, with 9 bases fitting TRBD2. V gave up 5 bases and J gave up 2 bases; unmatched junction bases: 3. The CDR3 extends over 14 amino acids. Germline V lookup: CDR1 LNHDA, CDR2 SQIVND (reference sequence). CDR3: CASSVRGGQETQYF. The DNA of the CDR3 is TGTGCCAGTAGTGTGCGGGGGGGGCAAGAGACCCAGTACTTC.

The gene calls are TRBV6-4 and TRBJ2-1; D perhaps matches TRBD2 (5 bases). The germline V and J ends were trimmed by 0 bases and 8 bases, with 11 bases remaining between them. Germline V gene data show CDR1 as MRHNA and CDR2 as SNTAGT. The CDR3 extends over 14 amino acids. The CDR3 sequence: CASSDSEGGHEQFF. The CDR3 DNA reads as TGTGCCAGCAGTGACTCAGAGGGTGGGCATGAGCAGTTCTTC.

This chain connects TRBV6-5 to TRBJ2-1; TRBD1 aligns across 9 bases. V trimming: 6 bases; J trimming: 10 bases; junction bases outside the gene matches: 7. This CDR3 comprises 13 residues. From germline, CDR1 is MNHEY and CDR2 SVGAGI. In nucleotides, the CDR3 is TGTGCCAGCAGACCGGGACAGGGACTGGAGCAGTTCTTC. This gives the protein CASRPGQGLEQFF.

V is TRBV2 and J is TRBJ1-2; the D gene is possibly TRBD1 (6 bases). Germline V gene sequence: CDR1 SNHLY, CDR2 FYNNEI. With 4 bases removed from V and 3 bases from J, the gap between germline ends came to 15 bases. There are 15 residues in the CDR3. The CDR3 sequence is CASSGGGTSYYGYTF. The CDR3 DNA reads TGTGCCAGCAGTGGGGGGGGGACATCATACTATGGCTACACCTTC. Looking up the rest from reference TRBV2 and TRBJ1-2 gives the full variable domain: EPEVTQTPSHQVTQMGQEVILRCVPISNHLYFYWYRQILGQKVEFLVSFYNNEISEKSEIFDDQFSVERPDGSNFTLKIRSTKLEDSAMYFCASSGGGTSYYGYTFGSGTRLTVV.